The 18 T cell receptor beta chains in this list originate from one sample, sequenced in a study of shared clonotypes between healthy human individuals. Only in-frame clones appear in the TCRdb table, and some are missing; sequencing was by immunoSEQ multiplex PCR. Found here are around 1.1 million clones, approximately 80% of them singletons; the top ten hold around 0.6%. The sample was memory CD4+ T cells from PBMCs. Subset: CD45RA-negative fraction. All receptors come from a man aged 18 to 30 in good health. Some clones in this sample may be carry-over from other donors' samples.

The table lists this clone with a count of one. The chain carries TRBV28 and TRBJ1-5; D uncertain. Germline assignment: CDR1 MDHEN and CDR2 SYDVKM. The V end was cut by 1 base, the J end by 11 bases, with 12 bases between. The CDR3 totals 13 residues. This chain's CDR3 is CASSLLLGIAQHF. CDR3 bases: TGTGCCAGCAGTTTATTACTAGGGATCGCCCAGCATTTT. Variable domain in full (rest from reference TRBV28 and TRBJ1-5): DVKVTQSSRYLVKRTGEKVFLECVQDMDHENMFWYRQDPGLGLRLIYFSYDVKMKEKGDIPEGYSVSREKKERFSLILESASTNQTSMYLCASSLLLGIAQHFGDGTRLSIL.

The chain links TRBV5-4 to TRBJ2-3; D is unresolved. CDR1 SGHNT and CDR2 YYREEE come from the germline V gene (reference sequence). The CDR3 has 15 amino acids. V lost 0 bases to trimming and J lost 1 base, with 9 bases between them. The CDR3 reads CASSLGLPRTDTQYF. The CDR3 nucleotides are TGTGCCAGCAGCTTGGGTCTCCCCCGCACAGATACGCAGTATTTT.

V gene TRBV9 combines with J gene TRBJ2-1; TRBD1 agrees at 8 bases. The CDR3 contains 13 residues. Trimming at V came to 3 bases and at J to 8 bases, leaving 4 bases not matched to a gene. Looked up from germline, CDR1 is SGDLS and CDR2 is YYNGEE. CDR3 DNA: TGTGCCAGCAGCGGATCAGGGGGCGATGAGCAGTTCTTC. Amino acids: CASSGSGGDEQFF.

The rearrangement joins TRBV5-6 to TRBJ2-7; D may correspond to TRBD1 or TRBD2 (6 bases each). Trimming shortened V by 5 bases and J by 4 bases, and 16 bases separated the two germline ends. The V gene's germline CDR1 is SGHDT and CDR2 YYEEEE. The CDR3 sequence is 14 residues long. CDR3 nucleotide sequence: TGTGCCAGCAGGAGCCGGGGGCGCGCTTACGAGCAGTACTTC. Protein sequence: CASRSRGRAYEQYF.

The genes are TRBV7-2 and TRBJ2-3; D gene unclear. Trimming removed 4 bases from V and 3 bases from J, with 5 bases in between. Germline V CDR1 and CDR2: SGHTA, FQGNSA. The CDR3 has 12 amino acids. CDR3 nucleotide sequence: TGTGCCAGCAGCTCCCGGACAGATACGCAGTATTTT. Amino acid sequence: CASSSRTDTQYF.

The chain employs TRBV28 and TRBJ1-3; D is possibly TRBD1 (5 bases). Germline lookup yields CDR1 MDHEN and CDR2 SYDVKM. The CDR3 extends over 17 amino acids. The V gene lost 3 bases and the J gene lost 0 bases, with 15 bases spanning the gap. CDR3 amino acids: CASSFSMGLSSGNTIYF. For the CDR3, the DNA is TGTGCCAGCAGTTTTTCTATGGGGCTGAGCTCTGGAAACACCATATATTTT.

The rearrangement uses TRBV7-9 and TRBJ1-1, with D perhaps TRBD1 (5 bases). V lost 5 bases to trimming and J lost 6 bases, with 19 bases between them. Germline loops: CDR1 SEHNR, CDR2 FQNEAQ (reference sequence). The CDR3 loop spans 15 amino acids. CDR3 protein: CASSPLGGNGAEAFF. The CDR3 region has the DNA TGTGCCAGCAGCCCCTTGGGGGGGAATGGGGCTGAAGCTTTCTTT.

This chain joins TRBV5-4 and TRBJ2-4; D perhaps matches TRBD2 (5 bases). Trimming removed 2 bases from V and 9 bases from J, with 12 bases in between. The CDR3 contains 13 residues. Germline CDR1 is SGHNT and CDR2 is YYREEE (reference sequence). DNA for the CDR3: TGTGCCAGCAGCTTAGAGGGCCCGAGCATTCAGTACTTC. Protein sequence: CASSLEGPSIQYF.

This chain uses TRBV5-4 with TRBJ2-3; a possible D gene is TRBD1 (6 bases). V lost 0 bases and J lost 4, with 12 bases in between. The CDR3 covers 15 residues. Germline loops: CDR1 SGHNT, CDR2 YYREEE (reference sequence). CDR3 in amino acids: CASSLGPGESDTQYF. CDR3 coding DNA: TGTGCCAGCAGCTTGGGGCCAGGGGAATCAGATACGCAGTATTTT.

V usage is TRBV6-1 and J usage is TRBJ1-2, with TRBD1 matching 7 bases. Germline V gene sequence: CDR1 MNHNS, CDR2 SASEGT. This CDR3 spans 14 amino acids. After removal of 5 bases from V and 6 bases from J, the junction contained 9 bases not matched to a gene. CDR3 sequence: CASSTGQSHHGYTF. DNA for the CDR3: TGTGCCAGCAGTACGGGACAGTCCCATCATGGCTACACCTTC.

This clone was seen only a few times. The gene calls are TRBV6-5 and TRBJ1-1, with D possibly TRBD1 on 5 matching bases. The CDR3 is 14 amino acids. The V gene lost 2 bases and the J gene lost 5 bases, with 12 bases spanning the gap. From germline, CDR1 is MNHEY and CDR2 SVGAGI. The CDR3 loop is CASSYGQGGTEAFF. The CDR3 DNA sequence: TGTGCCAGCAGTTACGGTCAGGGCGGTACTGAAGCTTTCTTT.

The V gene is TRBV15, the J gene TRBJ2-2; no firm D call. This CDR3 has 17 residues. Germline-derived CDR1 and CDR2 are LNHNV and YYDKDF (reference sequence). Trimming took 4 bases from V and 0 from J, leaving 15 bases between them. Here the CDR3 reads CATSTREPQANTGELFF. The DNA for the CDR3 is TGTGCCACCAGCACACGCGAACCCCAGGCGAACACCGGGGAGCTGTTTTTT.

In its sample, this clone was seen a few times. The chain recombines TRBV11-2 with TRBJ2-1; 10 nucleotides agree with TRBD2. The length of the CDR3 is 17 residues. The germline V gene encodes CDR1 SGHAT and CDR2 FQNNGV. The trim removed 1 base at V and 6 bases at J, leaving 9 bases unmatched. The CDR3 loop is CASSLAGLAGVGNEQFF. As DNA, the CDR3 is TGTGCCAGCAGCTTAGCGGGTCTAGCGGGAGTTGGCAATGAGCAGTTCTTC.

The sample holds many counts of this clone. Distinct nucleotide sequences in the sample also encode this CDR3. This sequence joins TRBV7-9 and TRBJ2-7; 9 bases fit TRBD2. With 1 base clipped from V and 6 bases from J, the junction kept 10 bases outside the gene matches. There are 16 residues in the CDR3. Germline V CDR1 and CDR2: SEHNR, FQNEAQ (reference sequence). CDR3 sequence: CASSLDRGRAVLEQYF. The CDR3 bases are TGTGCCAGCAGCTTAGATCGCGGGAGGGCCGTCCTCGAGCAGTACTTC. Supplemented by reference TRBV7-9 and TRBJ2-7, the full variable domain reads DTGVSQNPRHKITKRGQNVTFRCDPISEHNRLYWYRQTLGQGPEFLTYFQNEAQLEKSRLLSDRFSAERPKGSFSTLEIQRTEQGDSAMYLCASSLDRGRAVLEQYFGPGTRLTVT.

Worth noting for this clone: A much bigger clone sits one base away, suggesting this may be a read error. Other DNA sequences within the sample encode an identical CDR3. The chain recombines TRBV11-3 with TRBJ2-3, with no clear D. This CDR3 contains 12 residues. Trimming removed 5 bases at V and 4 bases at J, with 7 bases between. Looked up from germline, CDR1 is SGHNT and CDR2 is YENEEA. The chain's CDR3 is CASSPGADTQYF. The CDR3 coding sequence is TGTGCCAGCAGCCCCGGCGCAGATACGCAGTATTTT.

The chain joins TRBV27 to TRBJ1-4; D perhaps matches TRBD1 (6 bases). This CDR3 is 14 amino acids long. V lost 2 bases and J lost 10, with 14 bases in between. The germline CDR1 and CDR2 sequences are MNHEY and SMNVEV (reference sequence). This CDR3 reads CASSLRGALGKLFF. In DNA form, the CDR3 reads TGTGCCAGCAGTTTAAGGGGGGCGCTGGGAAAACTGTTTTTT.

The chain carries TRBV7-9 and TRBJ2-3, with 13 bases aligning to TRBD2. The CDR3 is 18 amino acids. V shed 5 bases, J shed 0 bases, and the junction held 8 bases outside the gene matches. CDR1 is SEHNR, CDR2 FQNEAQ, per germline (reference sequence). The CDR3 is CASSRRLAGGPSTDTQYF. CDR3 sequence (DNA): TGTGCCAGCAGCCGGAGACTAGCGGGAGGACCTAGCACAGATACGCAGTATTTT.

Notes on this clone: Germline and junction disagree at one end, which may indicate a read error. The V and J genes are TRBV7-2 and TRBJ2-7; no definite D call. The CDR3 sequence is 17 residues long. Germline V gives CDR1 SGHTA, CDR2 FQGNSA. The CDR3 sequence: CASSLNPRGTPSSEQYF. CDR3 bases: TGCGCCAGCAGCCTCAATCCCCGCGGTACTCCCTCGTCCGAGCAGTACTTC. The complete variable domain, with remaining parts taken from reference TRBV7-2 and TRBJ2-7, reads GAGVSQSPSNKVTEKGKDVELRCDPISGHTALYWYRQSLGQGLEFLIYFQGNSAPDKSGLPSDRFSAERTGGSVSTLTIQRTQQEDSAVYLCASSLNPRGTPSSEQYFGPGTRLTVT.